This passage covers 18 T cell receptor beta chains from one sample sequenced in a study of T cells in women clearing cervical HPV infection. Repertoires were generated with immunoSEQ multiplex PCR, while TCRdb's copy carries only in-frame clones and drops some. In all, the sample yields some 40,000 clones. The sample taken for sequencing was blood buffy coat. The receptors come from a woman aged 18-70 years with a cervical HPV16 infection that either progressed to CIN3+ or cleared (not recorded which).

In the case of this clone: The read ends 3 residues before the CDR3 terminus; that terminus is restored from the germline J gene. The rearrangement links TRBV2 to TRBJ2-5, with TRBD2 identical over 11 bases. Losses at the gene ends were 7 bases for V and 3 bases for J; bases not matched to a gene: 4. The CDR3 contains 14 residues. Per germline, CDR1 SNHLY and CDR2 FYNNEI. The CDR3 here is CASIPGLAEETQYF. The CDR3 DNA, read in part, is TGTGCCAGCATCCCGGGACTAGCGGAAGAGACC.

About this clone: A read error may account for a junction end that differs from germline. The read ends 3 residues shy of where the CDR3 ends; the end is completed using the germline J gene. The chain uses TRBV7-7 and TRBJ1-2; the match to TRBD1 covers 8 bases. The germline gives CDR1 SSHAT, CDR2 FNYEAQ (reference sequence). This CDR3 has 15 residues. This CDR3 is CASSLEAGGSYGYTF. The sequenced part of the CDR3 DNA is TGTGCTAGCAGCTTAGAGGCAGGGGGCTCCTACGGG.

On this clone itself: With the read ending 3 residues before the CDR3 end, the germline J gene is used to fill in that end. V and J are TRBV5-4 and TRBJ2-2; 7 bases match TRBD2. The J segment lost 7 bases and the V segment lost 3 bases, leaving 12 bases of the junction unmatched. CDR1 is SGHNT and CDR2 is YYREEE in the germline V gene (reference sequence). This CDR3 is 16 amino acids long. The CDR3 spells CASSWGTNGSIGELFF. The covered CDR3 bases are TGTGCCAGCAGCTGGGGGACTAACGGGAGTATCGGGGAG.

As concerns this clone: The CDR3 end falls 3 residues outside the read, so it is completed with the germline J gene. The gene calls are TRBV4-1 and TRBJ1-2; 7 bases match TRBD1. V shed 5 bases and J 0 bases; nucleotides not matched to a gene: 12. CDR1 MGHRA and CDR2 YSYEKL come from the germline V gene. This CDR3 comprises 17 residues. CDR3 sequence reads: CASSEWRQGQANYGYTF. The part of the CDR3 DNA that was read is TGCGCCAGCAGCGAGTGGAGACAGGGACAAGCTAACTATGGC.

The CDR3 sequence is CASSLAGQGGDGYTF. The CDR3 DNA, read in part, is TGTGCCAGCAGCTTAGCTGGACAGGGTGGTGACGGC. The J gene is TRBJ1-2, the V gene TRBV7-9, with 8 positions matching TRBD1. The CDR3 end is not reached by the read, which stops 3 residues before it; the germline J gene fills it in. Germline V CDR1 and CDR2: SEHNR, FQNEAQ (reference sequence). The CDR3 extends over 15 amino acids.

Points on this clone: Read sequence stops 3 residues before the CDR3 end, and the germline J gene provides the missing end. The chain has TRBV4-1 and TRBJ2-7; 9 bases fit TRBD2. V trimming: 4 bases; J trimming: 3 bases; junction bases outside the gene matches: 16. This CDR3 region has 18 residues. The germline V gene has CDR1 MGHRA and CDR2 YSYEKL. CDR3 amino acids: CASSLSGPPSGVVYEQYF. The DNA read from the CDR3 is TGCGCCAGCAGCCTATCGGGTCCGCCTAGCGGGGTCGTCTACGAG.

On this clone: The CDR3 end is not reached by the read, which stops 3 residues before it; the germline J gene fills it in. The J gene is TRBJ2-3, the V gene TRBV18; 8 nucleotides match TRBD2. Germline lookup yields CDR1 KGHSH and CDR2 LQKENI. The length of the CDR3 is 16 residues. The chain's CDR3 is CASSPGAGEAGQPQYF. Incomplete CDR3 DNA: TGTGCCAGCTCACCAGGAGCGGGGGAAGCGGGTCAGCCG.

About this clone: The observed sequence ends 3 residues before the CDR3 terminus, with the missing tail filled in from the germline J gene. The chain has TRBV9 and TRBJ2-7; the match to TRBD2 covers 7 bases. Germline lookup yields CDR1 SGDLS and CDR2 YYNGEE. CDR3 size: 16 residues. J lost 3 bases, V lost 0 bases, and 9 bases had no gene match. The covered CDR3 bases are TGTGCCAGCAGCGTAGGAAGTGGCGGGAGCAACTACGAG. Its protein product is CASSVGSGGSNYE. The whole CDR3 protein is CASSVGSGGSNYEQYF. Full variable domain (missing parts from reference TRBV9 and TRBJ2-7): DSGVTQTPKHLITATGQRVTLRCSPRSGDLSVYWYQQSLDQGLQFLIQYYNGEERAKGNILERFSAQQFPDLHSELNLSSLELGDSALYFCASSVGSGGSNYEQYFGPGTRLTVT.

In the case of this clone: Read coverage stops 3 residues before the CDR3 terminus; the germline J gene supplies the remainder. Other DNA variants within this sample encode the same CDR3. The rearrangement links TRBV19 to TRBJ1-3, with D maybe TRBD1 (5 bases). V was clipped by 5 bases and J by 8 bases, with 13 bases between them. The CDR3 sequence is 13 residues long. Per the germline V gene, CDR1 is LNHDA and CDR2 is SQIVND (reference sequence). This CDR3 reads CASSREVRDTIYF. The sequenced CDR3 bases are TGTGCCAGTAGTCGGGAAGTCAGGGACACC.

Comment on this clone: The DNA ends 3 residues before the CDR3 does, and the rest of the CDR3 is filled in from the germline J gene. The genes are TRBV19 and TRBJ2-1, with 9 bases aligning to TRBD2. J was trimmed by 8 bases and V by 3 bases; bases with no gene match: 11. This CDR3 has 16 amino acids. Germline CDR1 and CDR2: LNHDA and SQIVND (reference sequence). The sequenced CDR3 bases are TGTGCCAGTAGTATCACCTCCTGGCGGGAGGGCGATGAG. Translating gives CASSITSWREGDE. The complete CDR3 sequence is CASSITSWREGDEQFF.

About this clone: The CDR3 end lies 3 residues beyond the end of the read and is filled in from the germline J gene. The rearrangement uses TRBV6-4 and TRBJ2-2; D might be TRBD1 (5 bases). The CDR3 spans 14 residues. CDR1 is MRHNA, CDR2 SNTAGT, per germline. The covered CDR3 bases are TGTGCCAGCAGTACTACCCCTGGGGCCAACGTG. It yields the protein CASSTTPGANV. The full CDR3 reads CASSTTPGANVLFF.

On this clone itself: The DNA ends 3 residues before the CDR3 does, and the rest of the CDR3 is filled in from the germline J gene. V and J are TRBV19 and TRBJ2-3, with 9 bases lining up with TRBD2. Germline V gene data show CDR1 as LNHDA and CDR2 as SQIVND (reference sequence). The V segment lost 0 bases and the J segment 1 base; nucleotides outside the gene matches: 2. This CDR3 has 16 residues. The CDR3 sequence: CASSIDGLARTDTQYF. The CDR3 bases that were read are TGTGCCAGTAGTATAGATGGACTAGCGCGCACAGATACG.

For this clone: The read ends 3 residues shy of where the CDR3 ends; the end is completed using the germline J gene. J is TRBJ2-1 and V is TRBV7-9; tentative D call: TRBD1 (5 bases). The V gene's germline CDR1 is SEHNR and CDR2 FQNEAQ (reference sequence). The ends were cut back, 5 bases at V and 3 bases at J, with 11 bases in the middle. This CDR3 region has 14 residues. CDR3 sequence: CASSHPDNYNEQFF. The DNA read from the CDR3 is TGTGCCAGCAGCCACCCGGACAACTACAATGAG.

CDR3: CASSVSNGQGEKLFF. CDR3 DNA (partial): TGTGCCAGCAGCGTATCAAACGGGCAGGGTGAAAAA. The chain carries TRBV9 and TRBJ1-4; possible D gene TRBD1, 5 bases. The read finishes 3 residues shy of the CDR3 end, and the germline J gene is used to complete it. Looked up from germline, CDR1 is SGDLS and CDR2 is YYNGEE. V lost 1 base to trimming and J lost 7 bases, with 14 bases between them. The CDR3 is made up of 15 amino acids.

In regard to this clone: Coverage ceases 3 residues before the CDR3 finishes, and the germline J gene fills in the end. The chain joins TRBV20-1 to TRBJ2-7, with D maybe TRBD1 (5 bases). V was pared by 3 bases and J by 4 bases, with 13 bases between. Germline V gene data show CDR1 as DFQATT and CDR2 as SNEGSKA (reference sequence). This CDR3 contains 13 residues. Incomplete CDR3 DNA: TGCAGTGCTAGCCCAGGGTCGGTATACGAG. It encodes CSASPGSVYE. The CDR3 in its entirety is CSASPGSVYEQYF.

With respect to this clone: The sequenced fragment ends 3 residues before the CDR3 boundary, so the rest is inferred from the germline J gene. The chain carries TRBV28 and TRBJ2-7, with D possibly matching TRBD1 (6 bases). The CDR3 spans 15 residues. CDR1 is MDHEN, CDR2 SYDVKM, per germline. The V and J ends lost 5 bases and 0 bases respectively, with 14 bases between them. The CDR3 bases that were read are TGTGCCAGCAGTCGCATGGACAGAAACTCCTACGAG. Encoded protein: CASSRMDRNSYE. The complete CDR3 reads CASSRMDRNSYEQYF.

A note on this clone: Read data end 3 residues before the CDR3 end; the end is taken from the germline J gene. The chain couples TRBV5-6 to TRBJ2-1; possible D gene TRBD2, 5 bases. Per germline, CDR1 SGHDT and CDR2 YYEEEE. The CDR3 runs 15 residues. Trimming removed 5 bases from V and 6 bases from J, with 18 bases in between. The CDR3 bases that were read are TGTGCCAGCAGGGGTTGGGGTCGGGGAAGCAATGAG. Protein sequence: CASRGWGRGSNE. The CDR3, in full, reads CASRGWGRGSNEQFF.

Concerning this clone: From the germline J gene comes the end of the CDR3, since the read stops 3 residues before it. This chain joins TRBV18 and TRBJ2-1; a weak D match, TRBD1 (6 bases). V shed 3 bases and J shed 2 bases, with 11 bases lying between them. This CDR3 comprises 15 residues. Germline values: CDR1 KGHSH, CDR2 LQKENI. CDR3 DNA (partial): TGTGCCAGCTCACCCGGGACAACTACCTACAATGAG. This encodes CASSPGTTTYNE. The whole CDR3 reads CASSPGTTTYNEQFF.